The count of the clone carrying this T cell receptor (beta chain) is one. This entry is derived from a study of control samples from healthy donors and cancer patients. TCRdb keeps only in-frame clones here, not all; method: immunoSEQ multiplex PCR. The sample carries 180,000 or so clones, 91% recorded once. Trimming removed 3 bases at V and 4 bases at J, with 10 bases between. CDR3 length: 13 residues. CDR1 is SGDLS and CDR2 is YYNGEE in the germline V gene. The sample consisted of blood. The sequence was obtained from a woman younger than 45 in good health. V and J are TRBV9 and TRBJ1-1, with no clear D. The CDR3 reads CASSGDIRTEAFF. The CDR3 DNA follows: TGTGCCAGCAGCGGAGACATTCGCACTGAAGCTTTCTTT.